Presented here are 5 T cell receptor beta chains from one specimen sequenced in a study of T cell clonality in common variable immunodeficiency. Profiling relied on immunoSEQ multiplex PCR, and the TCRdb table lists in-frame clones only, not all of them. Altogether roughly 50,000 clones were found in the sample, and no singletons occur. Material for sequencing was peripheral blood mononuclear cells. All receptors derive from a person between 18 and 75 years old in good health.

This clone occurred many times. The sequence runs out 3 residues before the end of the CDR3; the remainder is reconstructed from the germline J gene. The V gene is TRBV5-4, the J gene TRBJ1-1; D gene unclear. CDR3 length: 15 amino acids. Germline CDR1 reads SGHNT; CDR2 reads YYREEE (reference sequence). The V gene lost 5 bases and the J gene lost 0 bases, with 14 bases spanning the gap. CDR3 residues: CASRRSGPMNTEAFF. The part of the CDR3 DNA that was read is TGTGCCAGCAGGAGAAGCGGACCAATGAACACTGAA.

This clone was observed a handful of times. The sequenced fragment ends 3 residues before the CDR3 boundary, so the rest is inferred from the germline J gene. V usage is TRBV18 and J usage is TRBJ1-2, with TRBD1 matching 9 bases. The CDR3 length is 16 residues. Germline assignment: CDR1 KGHSH and CDR2 LQKENI. Trimming cost V 0 bases and J 4 bases; bases outside gene matches: 6. The covered CDR3 bases are TGTGCCAGCTCACCACCTCAGGGACAGGGAACCTATGGC. This translates into CASSPPQGQGTYG. The entire CDR3 sequence reads CASSPPQGQGTYGYTF.

In its sample, this clone was seen many times. The read finishes 3 residues shy of the CDR3 end, and the germline J gene is used to complete it. The chain uses TRBV2 and TRBJ2-1, with TRBD2 matching over 7 bases. This CDR3 region has 17 residues. The J segment lost 7 bases and the V segment lost 7 bases, leaving 19 bases of the junction unmatched. Germline V gene lookup returns CDR1 SNHLY and CDR2 FYNNEI. The CDR3: CASIPTAGGRAVNEQFF. Incomplete CDR3 DNA: TGTGCCAGCATACCAACTGCTGGGGGGAGGGCCGTGAATGAG.

This clone was seen repeatedly, ten times or more. The DNA read from the CDR3 is TGTGCCAGTAGTTGGGCAGGGTCCACTGAG. It translates to CASSWAGSTE. From start to end, the CDR3 is CASSWAGSTEQFF. The chain carries TRBV19 and TRBJ2-1, with a possible D match to TRBD1 (5 bases). The CDR3 goes on 3 residues after the read ends, and that part is filled in from the germline J gene. The germline V gene has CDR1 LNHDA and CDR2 SQIVND (reference sequence). Trimming took off 5 bases at V and 9 bases at J, with 14 bases between the two ends. CDR3 length: 13 residues.

This clone was counted ten times or more. The sequenced part of the CDR3 DNA is TGCAGTGCTAGCCCCCAGGTTAGCAATCAGCCC. Residues: CSASPQVSNQP. The CDR3, in full, reads CSASPQVSNQPQHF. The gene calls are TRBV20-1 and TRBJ1-5; no clear D. The CDR3 is cut off 3 residues early in the read; its end comes from the germline J gene. This CDR3 contains 14 residues. The germline V gene encodes CDR1 DFQATT and CDR2 SNEGSKA (reference sequence). With 3 bases removed from V and 0 bases from J, the gap between germline ends came to 9 bases.